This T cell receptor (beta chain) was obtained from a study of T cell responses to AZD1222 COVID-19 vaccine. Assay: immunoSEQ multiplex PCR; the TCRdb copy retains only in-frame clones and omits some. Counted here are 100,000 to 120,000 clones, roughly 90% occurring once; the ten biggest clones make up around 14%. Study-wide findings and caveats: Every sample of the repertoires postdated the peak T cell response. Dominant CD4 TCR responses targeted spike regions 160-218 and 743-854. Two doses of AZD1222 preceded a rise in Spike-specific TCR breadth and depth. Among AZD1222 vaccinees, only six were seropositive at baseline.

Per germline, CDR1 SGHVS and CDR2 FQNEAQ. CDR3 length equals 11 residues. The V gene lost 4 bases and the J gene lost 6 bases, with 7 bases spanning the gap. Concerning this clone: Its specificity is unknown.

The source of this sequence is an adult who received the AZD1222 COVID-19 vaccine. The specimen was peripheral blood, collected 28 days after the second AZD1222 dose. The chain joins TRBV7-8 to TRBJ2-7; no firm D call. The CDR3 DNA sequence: TGTGCCAGCAGCTCCCGGTCCGAGCAGTACTTC. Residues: CASSSRSEQYF.